The 11 T cell receptor beta chains in this list originate from one sample, sequenced in a study of cytomegalovirus exposure and HLA in healthy donors (dated by TCRdb to 2015 to 2018). The library was produced with the immunoSEQ multiplex PCR assay. For the multiplex PCR, a mixture combining 60 forward primers for TCR Vbeta segments and 13 reverse primers for TCR Jbeta segments was used. The source is immuneACCESS, and TCRdb retained only in-frame sequences with V and J called. Part of the clones is not carried over; for the studies checked, unresolved V genes explain less than half of this, and the remainder is unexplained. Present in this sample are some 200,000 clones, roughly 82% of which were seen just once. Clones ranked in the top ten supply about 2.4% of the sample. Sequencing was performed on PBMCs. All receptors derive from a woman aged 45-60 years in good health and CMV-seropositive.

This clone was seen just once. V gene TRBV10-3 combines with J gene TRBJ2-7; maybe TRBD2 (5 bases). Trimming left V 7 bases short and J 1 base short, with 11 bases between. This CDR3 spans 13 amino acids. CDR1 and CDR2 (germline): ENHRY, SYGVKD. The CDR3 nucleotides read TGTGCCATCAAGGAGAGGGATTCCTACGAGCAGTACTTC. Its translation is CAIKERDSYEQYF.

This clone was detected once. The chain recombines TRBV6-1 with TRBJ2-7; possible D gene TRBD2, 6 bases. Germline V gives CDR1 MNHNS, CDR2 SASEGT. The CDR3 runs 12 residues. V lost 3 bases and J lost 3, with 6 bases in between. CDR3 protein: CASSETSYEQYF. CDR3 DNA: TGTGCCAGCAGTGAGACTAGCTACGAGCAGTACTTC.

The V call is TRBV28, the J call TRBJ2-7; the D gene is possibly TRBD1 (6 bases). Germline CDR1 MDHEN, CDR2 SYDVKM. The V end was cut by 2 bases, the J end by 9 bases, with 17 bases between. The CDR3 is made up of 14 amino acids. The CDR3 nucleotides are TGTGCCAGCAGTTTAAGGGACACCTCTTTAGGGCAGTACTTC. It translates to CASSLRDTSLGQYF.

The CDR3 DNA sequence: TGTGCCAGCAGCTCCGGGACAGGTTTTACTGAAGCTTTCTTT. It is translated as CASSSGTGFTEAFF. The chain is built from TRBV11-2 and TRBJ1-1; 8 nucleotides align to TRBD1. This CDR3 is built from 14 residues. Germline V lookup: CDR1 SGHAT, CDR2 FQNNGV. V shed 4 bases, J shed 5 bases, and the junction held 6 bases outside the gene matches.

This clone was seen more than once but under ten times. The J gene is TRBJ1-2, the V gene TRBV18; D possibly corresponds to TRBD1 (5 bases). V was pared by 3 bases and J by 4 bases, with 12 bases between. Germline V lookup: CDR1 KGHSH, CDR2 LQKENI. This CDR3 contains 14 residues. CDR3 residues: CASSPPSRAYGYTF. DNA for the CDR3: TGTGCCAGCTCACCCCCGAGCAGGGCCTATGGCTACACCTTC.

This chain connects TRBV5-6 to TRBJ1-2; D uncertain. The germline V and J ends were trimmed by 0 bases and 8 bases, with 20 bases remaining between them. The CDR3 spans 16 residues. CDR1 is SGHDT, CDR2 YYEEEE, per germline. The CDR3 loop reads CASSLASLQTSAGYTF. The DNA of the CDR3 is TGTGCCAGCAGCTTGGCCTCGTTACAAACGTCCGCAGGCTACACCTTC.

This clone was seen only a few times. The chain has TRBV5-1 and TRBJ1-1; TRBD1 agrees at 7 bases. V lost 0 bases and J lost 7; bases outside the gene matches: 0. The CDR3 is 12 amino acids. CDR1 and CDR2 (germline): SGHRS, YFSETQ. The CDR3, as DNA: TGCGCCAGCAGCTTGGGACAGGGTGAAGCTTTCTTT. It specifies CASSLGQGEAFF.

The chain uses TRBV10-3 and TRBJ2-2; 12 bases match TRBD2. Germline assignment: CDR1 ENHRY and CDR2 SYGVKD. This CDR3 is built from 13 residues. The V segment lost 10 bases and the J segment 6 bases; nucleotides outside the gene matches: 3. CDR3 loop: CATLAGGPGELFF. In nucleotides, the CDR3 is TGTGCCACCCTAGCGGGGGGGCCCGGGGAGCTGTTTTTT.

The chain couples TRBV29-1 to TRBJ2-7, with D possibly matching TRBD2 (7 bases). V lost 3 bases and J 10 bases, leaving 13 bases between the germline ends. The CDR3 is made up of 11 amino acids. Germline V lookup: CDR1 SQVTM, CDR2 ANQGSEA. The chain's CDR3 is CSVEEGGSQYF. CDR3 bases: TGCAGCGTTGAGGAGGGGGGGTCTCAGTACTTC.

The chain employs TRBV7-9 and TRBJ2-7; 11 bases are a match to TRBD1. V lost 5 bases to trimming and J lost 4 bases; unmatched junction nucleotides: 4. The CDR3 is 14 residues long. Germline CDR1 and CDR2: SEHNR and FQNEAQ (reference sequence). CDR3 bases: TGTGCCAGCAGCCCGCGGGACAGGGGGTACGAGCAGTACTTC. Translation: CASSPRDRGYEQYF.

The genes are TRBV15 and TRBJ2-3; 8 bases align to TRBD1. This CDR3 comprises 13 residues. Germline CDR1 LNHNV, CDR2 YYDKDF (reference sequence). Germline trimming cut 8 bases from V and 6 bases from J; bases unmatched to any gene: 7. The CDR3 spells CATHQGAVDTQYF. The CDR3 DNA is TGTGCCACCCATCAGGGGGCGGTCGATACGCAGTATTTT.